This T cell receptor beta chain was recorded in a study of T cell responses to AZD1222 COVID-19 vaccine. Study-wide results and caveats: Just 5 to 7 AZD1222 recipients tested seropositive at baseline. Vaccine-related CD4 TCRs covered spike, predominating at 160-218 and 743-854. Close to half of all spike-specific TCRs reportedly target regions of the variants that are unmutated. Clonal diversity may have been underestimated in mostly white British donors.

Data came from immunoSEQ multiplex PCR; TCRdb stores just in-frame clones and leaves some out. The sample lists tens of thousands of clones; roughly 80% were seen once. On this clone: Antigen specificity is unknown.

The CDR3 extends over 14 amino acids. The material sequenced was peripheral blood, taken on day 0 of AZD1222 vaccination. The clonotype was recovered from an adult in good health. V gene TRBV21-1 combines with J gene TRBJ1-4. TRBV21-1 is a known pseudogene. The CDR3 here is CASSPGWGDEKLFF. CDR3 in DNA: TGTGCCAGCAGTCCAGGGTGGGGAGACGAAAAACTGTTTTTT.